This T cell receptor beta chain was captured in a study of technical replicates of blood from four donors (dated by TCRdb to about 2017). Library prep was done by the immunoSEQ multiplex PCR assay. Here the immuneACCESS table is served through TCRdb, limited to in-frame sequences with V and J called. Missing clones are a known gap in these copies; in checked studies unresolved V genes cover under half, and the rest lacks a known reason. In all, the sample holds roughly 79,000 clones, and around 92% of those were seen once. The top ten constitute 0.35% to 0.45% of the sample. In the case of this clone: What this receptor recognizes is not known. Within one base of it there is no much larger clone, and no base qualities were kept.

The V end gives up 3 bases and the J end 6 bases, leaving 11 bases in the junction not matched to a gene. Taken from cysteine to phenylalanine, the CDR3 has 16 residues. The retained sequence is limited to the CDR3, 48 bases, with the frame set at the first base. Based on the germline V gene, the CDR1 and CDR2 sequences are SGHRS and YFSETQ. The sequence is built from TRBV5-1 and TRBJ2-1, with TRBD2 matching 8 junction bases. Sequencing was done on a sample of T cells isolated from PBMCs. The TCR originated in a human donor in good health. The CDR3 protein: CASSSLEAGVSNEQFF. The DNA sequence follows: TGCGCCAGCAGCTCGTTGGAAGCGGGAGTCAGCAATGAGCAGTTCTTC.